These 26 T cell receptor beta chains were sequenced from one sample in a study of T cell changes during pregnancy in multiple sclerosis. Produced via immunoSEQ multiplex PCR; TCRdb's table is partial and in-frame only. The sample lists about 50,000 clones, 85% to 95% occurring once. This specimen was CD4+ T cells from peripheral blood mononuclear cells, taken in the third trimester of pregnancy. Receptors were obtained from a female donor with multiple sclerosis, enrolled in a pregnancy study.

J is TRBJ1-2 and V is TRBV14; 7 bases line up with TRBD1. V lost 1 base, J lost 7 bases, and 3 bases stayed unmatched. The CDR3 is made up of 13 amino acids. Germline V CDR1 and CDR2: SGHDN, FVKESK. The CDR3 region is CASSQGQGSGYTF. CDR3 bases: TGTGCCAGCAGCCAAGGACAGGGATCTGGCTACACCTTC.

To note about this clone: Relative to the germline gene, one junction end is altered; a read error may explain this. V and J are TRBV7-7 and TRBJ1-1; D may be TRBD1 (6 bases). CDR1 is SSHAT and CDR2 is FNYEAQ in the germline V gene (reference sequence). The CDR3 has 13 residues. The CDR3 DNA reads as TGTGCTAGCAACCCGTTAGGGGGCACTGAAGCTTTCTTT. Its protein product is CASNPLGGTEAFF.

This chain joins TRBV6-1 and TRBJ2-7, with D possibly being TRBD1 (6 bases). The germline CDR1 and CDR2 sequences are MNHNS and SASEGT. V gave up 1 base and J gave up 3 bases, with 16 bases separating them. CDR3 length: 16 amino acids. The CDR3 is CASSEERTAKVYEQYF. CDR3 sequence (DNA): TGTGCCAGCAGTGAAGAACGGACAGCGAAAGTCTACGAGCAGTACTTC.

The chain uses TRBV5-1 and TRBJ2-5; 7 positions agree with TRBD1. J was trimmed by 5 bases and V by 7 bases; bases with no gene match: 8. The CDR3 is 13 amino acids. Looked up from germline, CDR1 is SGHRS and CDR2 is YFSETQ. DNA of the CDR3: TGCGCCAGCCCCTCGACAGGGTCGGAGACCCAGTACTTC. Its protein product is CASPSTGSETQYF.

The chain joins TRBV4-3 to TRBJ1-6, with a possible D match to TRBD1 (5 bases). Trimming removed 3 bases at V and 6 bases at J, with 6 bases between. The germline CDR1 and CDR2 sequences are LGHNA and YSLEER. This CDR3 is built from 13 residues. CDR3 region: CASSQGGNSPLHF. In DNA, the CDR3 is TGCGCCAGCAGCCAGGGGGGTAATTCACCCCTCCACTTT.

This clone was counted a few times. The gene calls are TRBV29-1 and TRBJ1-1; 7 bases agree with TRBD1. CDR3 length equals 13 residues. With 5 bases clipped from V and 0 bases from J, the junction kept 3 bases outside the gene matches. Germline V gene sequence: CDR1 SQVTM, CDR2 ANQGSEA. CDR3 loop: CSVNRGLNTEAFF. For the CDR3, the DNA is TGCAGCGTTAACAGGGGTTTGAACACTGAAGCTTTCTTT.

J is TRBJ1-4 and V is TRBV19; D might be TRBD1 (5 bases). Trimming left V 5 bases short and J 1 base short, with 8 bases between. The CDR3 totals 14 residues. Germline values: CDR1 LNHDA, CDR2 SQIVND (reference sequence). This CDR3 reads CASSSTVTNEKLFF. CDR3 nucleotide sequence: TGTGCCAGTAGTTCGACAGTAACTAATGAAAAACTGTTTTTT.

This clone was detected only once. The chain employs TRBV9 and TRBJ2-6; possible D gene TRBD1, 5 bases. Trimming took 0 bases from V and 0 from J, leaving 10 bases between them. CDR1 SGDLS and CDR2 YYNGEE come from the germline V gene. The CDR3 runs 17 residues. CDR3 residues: CASSVGRVGSGANVLTF. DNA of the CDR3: TGTGCCAGCAGCGTAGGCAGGGTCGGCTCTGGGGCCAACGTCCTGACTTTC.

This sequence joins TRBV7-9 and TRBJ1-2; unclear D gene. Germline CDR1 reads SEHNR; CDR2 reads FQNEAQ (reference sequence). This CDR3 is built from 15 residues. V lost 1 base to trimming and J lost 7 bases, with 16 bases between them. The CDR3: CASSLETTVLVGYTF. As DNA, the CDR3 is TGTGCCAGCAGCTTAGAGACGACGGTCCTAGTTGGCTACACCTTC. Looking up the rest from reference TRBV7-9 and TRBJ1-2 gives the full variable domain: DTGVSQNPRHKITKRGQNVTFRCDPISEHNRLYWYRQTLGQGPEFLTYFQNEAQLEKSRLLSDRFSAERPKGSFSTLEIQRTEQGDSAMYLCASSLETTVLVGYTFGSGTRLTVV.

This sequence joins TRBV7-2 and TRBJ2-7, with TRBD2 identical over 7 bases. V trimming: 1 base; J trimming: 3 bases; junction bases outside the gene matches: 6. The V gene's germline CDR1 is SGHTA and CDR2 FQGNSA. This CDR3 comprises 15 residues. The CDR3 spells CASSLDSAGDYEQYF. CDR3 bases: TGTGCCAGCAGCTTAGATTCGGCGGGGGACTACGAGCAGTACTTC.

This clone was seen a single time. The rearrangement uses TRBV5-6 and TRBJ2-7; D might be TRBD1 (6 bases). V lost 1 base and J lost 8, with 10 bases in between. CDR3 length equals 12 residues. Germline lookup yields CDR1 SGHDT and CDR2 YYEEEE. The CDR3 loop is CASSLTGNKQYF. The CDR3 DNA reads TGTGCCAGCAGCTTGACAGGGAATAAGCAGTACTTC.

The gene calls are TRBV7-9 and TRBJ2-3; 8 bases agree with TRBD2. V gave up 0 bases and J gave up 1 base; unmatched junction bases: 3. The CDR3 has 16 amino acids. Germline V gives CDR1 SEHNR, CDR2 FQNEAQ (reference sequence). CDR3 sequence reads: CASSLASGGGTDTQYF. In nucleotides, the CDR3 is TGTGCCAGCAGCTTAGCAAGCGGGGGAGGCACAGATACGCAGTATTTT.

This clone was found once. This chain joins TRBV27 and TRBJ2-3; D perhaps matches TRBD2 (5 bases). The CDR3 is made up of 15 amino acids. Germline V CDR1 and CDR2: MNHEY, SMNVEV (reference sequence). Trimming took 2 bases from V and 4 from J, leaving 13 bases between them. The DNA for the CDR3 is TGTGCCAGCAGTTTAGGAGGAGGCTTCTCAGATACGCAGTATTTT. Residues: CASSLGGGFSDTQYF.

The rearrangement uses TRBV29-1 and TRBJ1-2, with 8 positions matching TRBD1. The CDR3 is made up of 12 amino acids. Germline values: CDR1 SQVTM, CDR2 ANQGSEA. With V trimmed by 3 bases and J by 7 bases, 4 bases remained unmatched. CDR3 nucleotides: TGCAGCGTTGAGACAGGGGTCGGTGGCTACACCTTC. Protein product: CSVETGVGGYTF. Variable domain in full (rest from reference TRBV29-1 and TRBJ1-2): SAVISQKPSRDICQRGTSLTIQCQVDSQVTMMFWYRQQPGQSLTLIATANQGSEATYESGFVIDKFPISRPNLTFSTLTVSNMSPEDSSIYLCSVETGVGGYTFGSGTRLTVV.

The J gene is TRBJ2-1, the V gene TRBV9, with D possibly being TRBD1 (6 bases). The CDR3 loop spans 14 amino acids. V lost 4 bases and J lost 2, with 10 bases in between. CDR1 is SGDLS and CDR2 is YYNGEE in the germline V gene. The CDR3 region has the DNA TGTGCCAGCAGCCCCGACAGGCCCTACAATGAGCAGTTCTTC. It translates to CASSPDRPYNEQFF.

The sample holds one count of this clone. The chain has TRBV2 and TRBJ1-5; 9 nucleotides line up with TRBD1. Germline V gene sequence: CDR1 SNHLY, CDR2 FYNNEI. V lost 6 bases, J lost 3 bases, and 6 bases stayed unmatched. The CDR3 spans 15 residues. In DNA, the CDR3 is TGTGCCAGCAGGAACGGACAGGGGTTCAATCAGCCCCAGCATTTT. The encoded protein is CASRNGQGFNQPQHF.

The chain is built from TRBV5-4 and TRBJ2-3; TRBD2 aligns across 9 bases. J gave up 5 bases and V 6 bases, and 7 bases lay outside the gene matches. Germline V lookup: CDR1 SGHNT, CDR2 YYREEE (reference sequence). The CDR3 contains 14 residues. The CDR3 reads CASMAGGHRDTQYF. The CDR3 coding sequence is TGTGCCAGCATGGCGGGGGGGCATAGAGATACGCAGTATTTT.

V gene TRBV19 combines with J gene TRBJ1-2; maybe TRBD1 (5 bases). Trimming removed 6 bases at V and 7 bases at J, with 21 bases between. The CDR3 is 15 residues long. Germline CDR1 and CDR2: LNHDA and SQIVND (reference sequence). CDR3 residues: CASRDGGTMIVGYTF. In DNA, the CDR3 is TGTGCCAGTAGGGATGGGGGGACTATGATCGTTGGCTACACCTTC.

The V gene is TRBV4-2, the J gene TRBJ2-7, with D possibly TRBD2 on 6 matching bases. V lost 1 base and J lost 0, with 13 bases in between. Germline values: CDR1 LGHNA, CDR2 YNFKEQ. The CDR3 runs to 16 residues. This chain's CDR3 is CASSQGERASSYEQYF. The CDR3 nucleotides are TGTGCCAGCAGCCAAGGAGAGCGGGCGAGCTCCTACGAGCAGTACTTC.

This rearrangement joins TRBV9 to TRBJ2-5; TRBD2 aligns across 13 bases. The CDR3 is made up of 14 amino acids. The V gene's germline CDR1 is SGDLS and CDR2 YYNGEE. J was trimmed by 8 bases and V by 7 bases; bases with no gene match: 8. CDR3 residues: CASGGLAGAETQYF. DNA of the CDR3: TGTGCCAGCGGAGGACTAGCGGGGGCCGAAACCCAGTACTTC.

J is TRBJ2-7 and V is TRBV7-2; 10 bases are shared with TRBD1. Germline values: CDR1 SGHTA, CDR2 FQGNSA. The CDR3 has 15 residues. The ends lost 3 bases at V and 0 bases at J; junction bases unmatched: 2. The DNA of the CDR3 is TGTGCCAGCAGCTTGACAGGGGGCTTCTCCTACGAGCAGTACTTC. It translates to CASSLTGGFSYEQYF.

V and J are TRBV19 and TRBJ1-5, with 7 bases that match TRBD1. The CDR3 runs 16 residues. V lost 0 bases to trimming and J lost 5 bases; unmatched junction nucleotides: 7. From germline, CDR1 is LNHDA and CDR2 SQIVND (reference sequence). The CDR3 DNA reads TGTGCCAGTAGTATAGATCGGGCCAGGGGGGATCAGCCCCAGCATTTT. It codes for CASSIDRARGDQPQHF.

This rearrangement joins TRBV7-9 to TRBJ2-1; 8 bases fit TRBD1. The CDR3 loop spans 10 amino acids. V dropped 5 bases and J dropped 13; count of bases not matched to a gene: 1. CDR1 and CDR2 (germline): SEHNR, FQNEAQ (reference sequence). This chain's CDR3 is CASSQGAQFF. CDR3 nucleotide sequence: TGTGCCAGCAGCCAGGGGGCCCAGTTCTTC.

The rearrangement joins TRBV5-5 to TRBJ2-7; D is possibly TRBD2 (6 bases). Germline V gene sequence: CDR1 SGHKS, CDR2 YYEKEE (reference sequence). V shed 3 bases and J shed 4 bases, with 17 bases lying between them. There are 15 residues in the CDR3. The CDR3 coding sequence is TGTGCCAGCAGCTACGCGGGGCGGATCTTGTACGAGCAGTACTTC. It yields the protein CASSYAGRILYEQYF.

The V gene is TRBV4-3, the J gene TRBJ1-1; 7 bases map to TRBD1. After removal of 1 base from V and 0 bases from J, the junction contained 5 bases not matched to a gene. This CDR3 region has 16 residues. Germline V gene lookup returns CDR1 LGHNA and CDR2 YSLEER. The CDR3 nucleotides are TGCGCCAGCAGCCAAGCAAAGACAGGGATGAACACTGAAGCTTTCTTT. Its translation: CASSQAKTGMNTEAFF.

The CDR3 coding sequence is TGTGCCAGCAGGGGGACAGGGGGCGCAACCGGGGAGCTGTTTTTT. Residues: CASRGTGGATGELFF. This sequence joins TRBV6-5 and TRBJ2-2; 12 nucleotides align to TRBD1. The germline V gene encodes CDR1 MNHEY and CDR2 SVGAGI. The CDR3 totals 15 residues. Trimming took 6 bases from V and 5 from J; bases not matched to a gene: 4.